The 9 T cell receptor beta chains below were found in one sample sequenced in a study of T cells in Graves' hyperthyroidism and ophthalmopathy. The investigators amplified TCR beta CDR3 regions from RNA transcripts. Researchers ran a first-round RT-PCR on the TCR CDR3 using the HTBI primer set. TCRdb reanalysed the multiplex PCR reads using MiXCR and keeps one entry per CDR3 protein. Seen here are under 700,000 distinct CDR3 sequences, 16% observed once, and the top ten hold more than 15%. The sample comprised blood. These receptors came from a woman in her late teens or twenties with Graves' hyperthyroidism.

This clonotype was seen repeatedly, ten times or more. The chain carries TRBV6-1 and TRBJ1-5; no clear D gene. Trimming stripped 6 bases from V and 0 bases from J, with 6 bases between. The CDR3 is made up of 13 amino acids. Looked up from germline, CDR1 is MNHNS and CDR2 is SASEGT. The chain's CDR3 is CASRSHSNQPQHF. CDR3 in DNA: TGTGCCAGCAGATCTCATAGCAATCAGCCCCAGCATTTT.

This chain joins TRBV4-2 and TRBJ2-5, with D maybe TRBD1 (6 bases). This CDR3 has 16 residues. Trimming removed 0 bases at V and 4 bases at J, with 15 bases between. Germline V gene data show CDR1 as LGHNA and CDR2 as YNFKEQ. The CDR3 nucleotides read TGTGCCAGCAGCCAAGAAAGGACCAAAGGGGGAGAGACCCAGTACTTC. It translates to CASSQERTKGGETQYF.

The chain links TRBV2 to TRBJ2-1; 9 bases agree with TRBD1. The CDR3 loop spans 16 amino acids. V was clipped by 4 bases and J by 8 bases; unmatched bases: 12. Germline V gene sequence: CDR1 SNHLY, CDR2 FYNNEI. CDR3 sequence (DNA): TGTGCCAGCAGTGCTACAGGGGGCGTTGTTCTGGATGAGCAGTTCTTC. Translation: CASSATGGVVLDEQFF. The variable domain in full, with the rest retrieved from reference TRBV2 and TRBJ2-1, is EPEVTQTPSHQVTQMGQEVILRCVPISNHLYFYWYRQILGQKVEFLVSFYNNEISEKSEIFDDQFSVERPDGSNFTLKIRSTKLEDSAMYFCASSATGGVVLDEQFFGPGTRLTVL.

V is TRBV5-1 and J is TRBJ2-4; a weak D match, TRBD1 (6 bases). CDR3 length: 17 amino acids. The V end lost 4 bases, the J end lost 0 bases, and 17 bases lay between the germline ends. Germline CDR1 reads SGHRS; CDR2 reads YFSETQ. CDR3 residues: CASSPGTSILAKNIQYF. The CDR3 nucleotides read TGCGCCAGCAGCCCCGGGACAAGTATCCTAGCCAAAAACATTCAGTACTTC. The full variable domain, with the rest looked up from reference TRBV5-1 and TRBJ2-4, is KAGVTQTPRYLIKTRGQQVTLSCSPISGHRSVSWYQQTPGQGLQFLFEYFSETQRNKGNFPGRFSGRQFSNSRSEMNVSTLELGDSALYLCASSPGTSILAKNIQYFGAGTRLSVL.

DNA of the CDR3: TGCAGTGCCAGTAAGGGGGAGGCCCCCGATACGCAGTATTTT. Translation: CSASKGEAPDTQYF. The chain recombines TRBV20-1 with TRBJ2-3, with D perhaps TRBD1 or TRBD2 (6 bases each). CDR3 length: 14 amino acids. CDR1 is DFQATT and CDR2 is SNEGSKA in the germline V gene (reference sequence). The V end was cut by 6 bases, the J end by 6 bases, with 19 bases between.

V is TRBV4-1 and J is TRBJ2-3, with a tentative D call TRBD2 (5 bases). Germline V gene data show CDR1 as MGHRA and CDR2 as YSYEKL. CDR3 length: 15 residues. V lost 4 bases and J lost 2, with 13 bases in between. CDR3 region: CASSLSGGYTDTQYF. The CDR3 region has the DNA TGCGCCAGCAGCCTAAGCGGAGGATACACAGATACGCAGTATTTT.

This clonotype was seen many times. The chain has TRBV4-2 and TRBJ1-1; D gene ambiguous. This CDR3 has 16 residues. Germline V gene lookup returns CDR1 LGHNA and CDR2 YNFKEQ. Trimming cost V 0 bases and J 2 bases, with 13 bases left between them. The CDR3 DNA reads as TGTGCCAGCAGCCAAGATCGTCTTTGGGCAAACACTGAAGCTTTCTTT. This gives the protein CASSQDRLWANTEAFF.

This clonotype has a count of ten or more. This rearrangement joins TRBV12-3 or TRBV12-4 to TRBJ2-7; weak D call: TRBD1 (5 bases). The V and J ends lost 3 bases and 3 bases respectively, with 9 bases between them. The CDR3 is 13 amino acids. CDR3 protein: CASSFGRDYEQYF. Here the CDR3 DNA reads TGTGCCAGCAGTTTTGGCAGGGACTACGAGCAGTACTTC.

Ten or more counts support this clonotype. The chain links TRBV3-1 to TRBJ1-2; the D gene is possibly TRBD1 (6 bases). This CDR3 is built from 15 residues. V was trimmed by 6 bases and J by 0 bases, leaving 14 bases between them. Germline loops: CDR1 LGHDT, CDR2 YNNKEL (reference sequence). DNA for the CDR3: TGTGCCAGCAGTCAACCTGGGACAACTAACTATGGCTACACCTTC. This codes for CASSQPGTTNYGYTF.